This T cell receptor (beta chain) was sequenced during a study of T cell repertoires in cytomegalovirus infection. TCRdb re-called the reads with MiXCR, one entry per CDR3 protein. This sample has approximately 600,000 distinct CDR3 sequences, with about 40% found just once. This clonotype was observed a handful of times. Its antigen remains unidentified. Germline lookup yields CDR1 SGHVS and CDR2 FQNEAQ. The junction had 8 bases not matched to a gene; V was cut back by 1 base and J by 6 bases. The CDR3 consists of 16 residues. The TCR comes from a human donor in good health (CMV status not recorded). Some clones in this sample may be carry-over from other donors' samples. This sequence joins TRBV7-8 and TRBJ2-1, with 8 bases aligning to TRBD2. This sample comprised cultured PBMCs, obtained from culture after CMV antigen stimulation. Here the CDR3 DNA reads TGTGCCAGCAGCTTAGGGGTCAGCGGGGGAGGCAATGAGCAGTTCTTC. Protein product: CASSLGVSGGGNEQFF.